The source of this T cell receptor (beta chain) is a study of T cells in Graves' hyperthyroidism and ophthalmopathy (dated by TCRdb to the late 2010s). Regarding the complete study: Peripheral blood samples were taken at the time of initial diagnosis, prior to any treatment. To identify TCR V-J signatures that set the groups apart, the researchers used a discovery cohort of approximately 98 patients, made up of approximately 43 with Graves' ophthalmopathy and about 55 with stable Graves' hyperthyroidism. Whether ophthalmopathy could be predicted prospectively was tested in an independent validation cohort made up of some 20 hyperthyroidism patients plus 17 patients who later progressed to ophthalmopathy. The roughly 100 discovery patients were randomly split 7:3 into training and test sets. The study also compared thyroid tissue and blood T-cell repertoires from about six Graves' hyperthyroidism patients. After blood sampling, hyperthyroidism patients were treated with methimazole at a starting dose of 30 mg daily, and ophthalmopathy patients were treated with high-dose intravenous methylprednisolone. According to the paper, TCR Vbeta CDR3 sequencing was carried out on around 140 peripheral blood samples, which came from under 50 ophthalmopathy, about 75 hyperthyroidism and 17 progressor patients.

Per the germline V gene, MDHEN is the CDR1 and SYDVKM is the CDR2. The CDR3 spans 15 residues, from the cysteine through the phenylalanine. Only the CDR3 DNA is retained, 45 bases long and in frame from the first base. Trimming takes 5 bases off V and 3 bases off J; junction bases not matched to a gene: 8. TCR beta CDR3 regions were amplified from RNA transcripts. The first round of RT-PCR for the TCR CDR3 was performed with the HTBI primer set and the Qiagen OneStep RT-PCR kit. Libraries were constructed in a second round of multiplex PCR, after which size selection and purification were performed. Paired-end sequencing of the libraries was performed with 100 bp reads on an Illumina HiSeq2000. The study's own analysis went as follows. Raw data were processed with SOAPnuke, discarding reads with adapters, uncalled bases, mean Phred below 15, or no exact constant-primer or identifier match. COPE v1.2.5 was used to merge high-quality paired reads, and clonotypes were defined as unique nucleotide sequences. MiTCR v1.1 was used to align the clonotypes against IMGT TRBV, TRBD and TRBJ reference segments. Analysis was restricted to V-J combinations with a frequency above 0.0001, which covered 98% to 99.2% of repertoires. The TCS score was defined as F50 (clonal expansion) divided by E x V (chaos), with BLOSUM62-based TCRdist calculated between CDR3 peptides within each V-J. Welch's t-statistics and random forest reduced fewer than 600 V-J features to some 14, which were used in a naive Bayes classifier (R e1071). TCRdb itself trimmed the public reads at Q25 with fastp, ran MiXCR and retained productive beta chains. CDR3 protein sequences are deduplicated, and each keeps its most common genes and DNA. The V and J calls reflect TCRdb's pipeline rather than the authors' work. The sample table shows hundreds of thousands of distinct CDR3 sequences, and less than 20% are seen once. The ten top clones hold around 26% of the sample.

As to this clonotype: This clone's antigen is unknown. No per-base quality is available; no much larger clone lies one base away.

Ophthalmopathy patients had moderately to severely active disease, with a Clinical Activity Score of 3 or more, a NOSPECS grade of 4 or more, and a disease duration of less than 3 months. The study excluded patients with uncontrolled infections, other autoimmune diseases, pregnancy or lactation. Diagnoses were based on clinical symptoms, serum thyroxine and TRAb, thyroid ultrasound and orbital computed tomography. PBMCs were isolated from about 10 ml of fresh peripheral blood by Ficoll-Paque density gradient centrifugation. Total RNA was extracted with Trizol reagent, and quality was checked on an Agilent 2100 Bioanalyzer. The investigation overall reported the following: Ophthalmopathy was separated from stable hyperthyroidism by a 13 V-J signature model, with over 85% sensitivity and 81% to 82% specificity obtained in cross-validation and 80%/75% obtained in testing. Most expanded thyroid clonotypes (frequency above 0.001) were also detected in blood, a finding suggesting that blood repertoires may reflect thyroid immune responses. In validation, progression to ophthalmopathy was predicted by the model with almost 71% sensitivity and roughly 72% specificity, a median of roughly 6.4 months before onset. No statistical method was used to fix the sample size in advance, and group allocation was not hidden from the investigators.

The rearranged segments are TRBV28 and TRBJ2-7, with TRBD2 matching 9 junction bases. The sequenced sample consisted of blood. This TCR was sampled from a woman aged 18-30 years with Graves' ophthalmopathy. The DNA sequence is given as TGTGCCAGCAGTCGTCGTAGCGGGAGTGACTACGAGCAGTACTTC. Protein translation: CASSRRSGSDYEQYF.